The rows below give T cell receptor beta chains drawn from one sample of a study of T cells in Graves' hyperthyroidism and ophthalmopathy. MiXCR was run by TCRdb on the multiplex PCR reads, yielding one entry per CDR3 protein. This table has hundreds of thousands of distinct CDR3 sequences, around 15% appearing once. Input material: blood. The receptors derive from a woman aged 25 to 45 with Graves' hyperthyroidism. CDR3s include the opening cysteine and the closing phenylalanine or tryptophan. The order of the fields is D gene, J gene, V gene, clone size, CDR3 DNA, CDR3 protein. The D gene is left open where the match is weak. Size is stated for part of the rows, as once, few or many counts, or as a class when the clone is expanded.

TRBD1 TRBJ1-1 TRBV19 - TGTGCCAGTAAGGGACAGGCTATGAACACTGAAGCTTTCTTT CASKGQAMNTEAFF
TRBD2 TRBJ2-7 TRBV9 few TGTGCCAGCAGCGCCGAGGGACTAGCGGGAGGCGAGCAGTACTTC CASSAEGLAGGEQYF
- TRBJ1-1 TRBV19 few TGTGCCAGTAGTATATTATCCACTGGGGCCCCTGAAGCTTTCTTT CASSILSTGAPEAFF
TRBD1 TRBJ1-2 TRBV24-1 - TGTGCCACCAGTGCCCCCAAACAGGGGACCTATGGCTACACCTTC CATSAPKQGTYGYTF
TRBD1 TRBJ2-7 TRBV5-1 few TGCGCCAGCAGCTTTTGGGAACAGGGGTCGAGCTCCTACGAGCAGTACTTC CASSFWEQGSSSYEQYF
TRBD2 TRBJ2-1 TRBV27 few TGTGCCAGCCGCCCCAGGACGGGAGGCAGGTACAATGAGCAGTTCTTC CASRPRTGGRYNEQFF
- TRBJ1-2 TRBV27 few TGTGCCAGCAGTAAGAGGGAGTACTATGGCTACACCTTC CASSKREYYGYTF
TRBD2 TRBJ2-2 TRBV12-5 few TGTGCTAGTGGGGGGACTAGCGGGGATCCGAACACCGGGGAGCTGTTTTTT CASGGTSGDPNTGELFF
TRBD2 TRBJ2-1 TRBV19 few TGTGCCAGTAGTACTCTGACTAGCGGCTACAATGAGCAGTTCTTC CASSTLTSGYNEQFF
- TRBJ2-3 TRBV3-1 many TGTGCCAGCAGCCAAGCGGGAGCAGGGGATACGCAGTATTTT CASSQAGAGDTQYF
- TRBJ2-3 TRBV11-2 - TGTGCCAGCAGAACTACACCGGGACCAGCCACAGATACGCAGTATTTT CASRTTPGPATDTQYF
- TRBJ1-5 TRBV6-5 - TGTGCCAGCAGTTACGGGTGGGCGCGCAATCAGCCCCAGCATTTT CASSYGWARNQPQHF
- TRBJ2-7 TRBV29-1 many TGCAGCGTTAGGGGGGAGAGGTACGAGCAGTACTTC CSVRGERYEQYF
- TRBJ2-2 TRBV5-1 - TGCGCCAGCAGCTTGGAACCCACCGGGGAGCTGTTTTTT CASSLEPTGELFF
- TRBJ2-7 TRBV28 many TGTGCCAGCAGTTTTGGCCAGGGGAACTACGAGCAGTACTTC CASSFGQGNYEQYF
TRBD1 TRBJ1-1 TRBV12-3/TRBV12-4 many TGTGCCAGCAGTTTGACAGGGCCCACTGAAGCTTTCTTT CASSLTGPTEAFF
- TRBJ2-5 TRBV7-9 - TGTGCCAGCAGCTTAGCGTACCAAGAGACCAAGTACTTC CASSLAYQETKYF
TRBD2 TRBJ2-3 TRBV20-1 many TGCAGTGCCCCCGCGGGGGGCATGAGGACAGATACGCAGTATTTT CSAPAGGMRTDTQYF
TRBD2 TRBJ2-3 TRBV13 few TGTGCCAGCAGCTTAGTCCTAGCGGGGCCCGTCACAGATACGCAGTATTTT CASSLVLAGPVTDTQYF
- TRBJ2-1 TRBV5-1 few TGCGCCAGCAGCTCCCAGCGGGTCGTCACTGATGAGCAGTTCTTC CASSSQRVVTDEQFF
TRBD1 TRBJ2-7 TRBV20-1 - TGCAGTGCTCCGAGATCCACAGGGGGTTCTGGCGAGCAGTACTTC CSAPRSTGGSGEQYF
- TRBJ2-1 TRBV6-1 few TGTGCCAGCAGTGAAGTCAGGACGACGCAGTTCTTC CASSEVRTTQFF
TRBD2 TRBJ2-3 TRBV20-1 once TGCAGTGCTAGAATATTAAGCGGGAGAGGGGTGTGGGATGCGCAGTATTTT CSARILSGRGVWDAQYF
TRBD1 TRBJ2-1 TRBV10-1 few TGCGCCAGCAGTGAGCCAGGGGGCTCCTACAATGAGCAGTTCTTC CASSEPGGSYNEQFF
- TRBJ1-5 TRBV19 many TGTGCCAGTCCTAGTCCTGAACGGGGTTACAATCAGCCCCAGCATTTT CASPSPERGYNQPQHF
- TRBJ2-5 TRBV3-2 many TGTGCCAGCAGCCAAGATGAGGGGATATACGAGACCCAGTACTTC CASSQDEGIYETQYF
- TRBJ1-1 TRBV6-1 many TGTGCCAGCAGGGAAGGGGGGATGAACACTGAAGCTTTCTTT CASREGGMNTEAFF
TRBD2 TRBJ2-1 TRBV4-1 many TGCGCCAGCAGCCAAAGGGCCTCCTCTAGCGGCTCCTACAATGAGCAGTTCTTC CASSQRASSSGSYNEQFF
TRBD2 TRBJ2-1 TRBV11-2 many TGTGCCAGCAGCTTGGCGGGAGGGCCGAATGAGCAGTTCTTC CASSLAGGPNEQFF
- TRBJ1-5 TRBV7-2 many TGTGCCAGCAGCTCTATGGGGACGAATCAGCCCCAGCATTTT CASSSMGTNQPQHF
- TRBJ2-3 TRBV2 many TGTGCCAGCAGTGAATGGTCTAGCACAGATACGCAGTATTTT CASSEWSSTDTQYF
- TRBJ2-1 TRBV6-1 many TGTGCCAGCAGTCGACTTAGCGTTTACAATGAGCAGTTCTTC CASSRLSVYNEQFF
TRBD1 TRBJ2-7 TRBV10-3 - TGTGCCATCAGTGTAATTCTCGGACAGGACTACGAGCAGTACTTC CAISVILGQDYEQYF
- TRBJ1-2 TRBV19 - TGTGCCAGTAGTATCAGACGGAATCCAGTTTATGGCTACACCTTC CASSIRRNPVYGYTF
TRBD2 TRBJ2-1 TRBV7-2 - TGTGCCAGCAGCCCAACTAGCGCAATTAATGAGCAGTTCTTC CASSPTSAINEQFF
- TRBJ2-7 TRBV3-1 many TGTGCCAGCAGCCACATCTACGAGCAGTACTTC CASSHIYEQYF
- TRBJ2-1 TRBV5-4 few TGTGCCAGCAGCTTCGATGTTCGTGGGGGAGTCATTTACAATGAGCAGTTCTTC CASSFDVRGGVIYNEQFF
- TRBJ2-7 TRBV7-9 many TGTGCCAGCAGCCCGCCCCGGGGGAGCTACGAGCAGTACTTC CASSPPRGSYEQYF
- TRBJ1-2 TRBV9 - TGTGCCAGCAGCCCGAGAAACGTTGACGGAAACTATGGCTACACCTTC CASSPRNVDGNYGYTF
- TRBJ2-2 TRBV5-1 many TGCGCCAGCGTACCCGGGACGTCTCATTACACCGGGGAGCTGTTTTTT CASVPGTSHYTGELFF
- TRBJ2-4 TRBV7-2 many TGTGCCAGCAGCTTGGCAGGGGGACTAGCCAAAAACATTCAGTACTTC CASSLAGGLAKNIQYF
TRBD1 TRBJ2-4 TRBV7-2 many TGTGCCAGCAGCTCAAGGACAGGATTAGCCAAAAACATTCAGTACTTC CASSSRTGLAKNIQYF
- TRBJ2-4 TRBV7-9 many TGTGCCAGCAGCTATTCGACAGGTTTGAACATTCAGTACTTC CASSYSTGLNIQYF
TRBD1 TRBJ2-5 TRBV12-3/TRBV12-4 many TGTGCCAGCAGCCGACAGGGGTTATGGGAGACCCAGTACTTC CASSRQGLWETQYF
- TRBJ1-5 TRBV28 many TGTGCCAGCAGTTTAGTACGGAATTACCATCAGCCCCAGCATTTT CASSLVRNYHQPQHF
TRBD2 TRBJ2-3 TRBV5-6 few TGTGCCAGCAGCTTGACCTCCGCGGGAGTCACAGATACGCAGTATTTT CASSLTSAGVTDTQYF
- TRBJ1-2 TRBV6-1 many TGTGCCAGCAAAGCTTTCTATGGCTACACCTTC CASKAFYGYTF
TRBD1 TRBJ2-7 TRBV20-1 many TGCAGTGCTAGTACCACAGGGGGGAGCTCCTACGAGCAGTACTTC CSASTTGGSSYEQYF
- TRBJ2-1 TRBV20-1 many TGCAGTGCTAGCCCAGGGAACGAGCAGTTCTTC CSASPGNEQFF
- TRBJ2-7 TRBV7-2 - TGTGCCGGCAGCCCTGACATTTACGAGCAGTACTTC CAGSPDIYEQYF
- TRBJ2-5 TRBV6-5 many TGTGCCAGCAGTTACTCGTCCGTACAAGAGACCCAGTACTTC CASSYSSVQETQYF
- TRBJ1-5 TRBV20-1 few TGCAGTGCTAGACCTGGAGACTTCAATCAGCCCCAGCATTTT CSARPGDFNQPQHF
- TRBJ2-1 TRBV7-3 - TGTGCCAGCAGCTTAGCGGGGGCGGAGAAGCAGTTCTTC CASSLAGAEKQFF
- TRBJ1-2 TRBV6-1 many TGTGCCAGCAGCCAAGGACAGCTGGGCCCCTATGGCTACACCTTC CASSQGQLGPYGYTF
- TRBJ1-5 TRBV20-1 - TGCAGTGCTAAACTCGGACGGAGAGGGAACAATCAGCCCCAGCATTTT CSAKLGRRGNNQPQHF
- TRBJ2-5 TRBV4-1 - TGCGCCAGCAGCCAAGGGGGCAGGGGTGGAGAGACCCAGTACTTC CASSQGGRGGETQYF
TRBD2 TRBJ2-5 TRBV7-2 few TGTGCCAGCAGCTTAGCCCCTGCTAGCGGGAGTAGGGAGACCCAGTACTTC CASSLAPASGSRETQYF
- TRBJ1-3 TRBV12-5 few TGTGCTAGTGGCCGCTCCGGAGAGAGCTCTGGAAACACCATATATTTT CASGRSGESSGNTIYF
- TRBJ2-1 TRBV7-2 many TGTGCCAGCAGCCCCTCACAGATAAGCTCCTACAATGAGCAGTTCTTC CASSPSQISSYNEQFF